These 25 T cell receptor beta chains came from one sample sequenced in a study of CD8 T cells in ankylosing spondylitis. Study observations and caveats: The study identified a TCR beta motif of seven or eight highly homologous variants that appeared characteristic of ankylosing spondylitis blood.

No antigen has been identified for these receptors. TCRdb reprocessed the 5' RACE reads with MiXCR, giving one entry per CDR3 protein. The sample lists fewer than 650,000 distinct CDR3 sequences, 12% occurring once. Sequencing was done on a sample of blood, either unsorted or a sorted T cell fraction (not recorded which). These receptors were obtained from a male donor with ankylosing spondylitis.

This clonotype was detected once. V usage is TRBV5-1 and J usage is TRBJ2-3; 14 bases align to TRBD2. After removal of 2 bases from V and 6 bases from J, the junction contained 5 bases not matched to a gene. CDR3 size: 16 residues. The V gene's germline CDR1 is SGHRS and CDR2 YFSETQ. CDR3 sequence (DNA): TGCGCCAGCAGCTTTTCGACTAGCGGGAGGGCCGATACGCAGTATTTT. As protein: CASSFSTSGRADTQYF.

This clonotype was recorded many times. V is TRBV5-1 and J is TRBJ2-7; TRBD1 is a possible D gene (5 bases). CDR1 SGHRS and CDR2 YFSETQ come from the germline V gene. CDR3 length: 15 amino acids. Trimming cost V 4 bases and J 0 bases, with 14 bases left between them. This CDR3 is CASSPSQTDSYEQYF. The CDR3 DNA reads TGCGCCAGCAGCCCGTCCCAGACAGACTCCTACGAGCAGTACTTC.

This clonotype was observed a handful of times. The CDR3 DNA reads TGTGCCAGCAGCTTCAGGGACTATGGCTACACCTTC. This sequence encodes CASSFRDYGYTF. The chain carries TRBV5-8 and TRBJ1-2; maybe TRBD1 (5 bases). Germline lookup yields CDR1 SGHTS and CDR2 YDEGEE. The CDR3 consists of 12 residues. V lost 2 bases and J 3 bases, leaving 5 bases between the germline ends.

The sample holds a few counts of this clonotype. The chain uses TRBV20-1 and TRBJ2-1; a possible D gene is TRBD2 (5 bases). Per the germline V gene, CDR1 is DFQATT and CDR2 is SNEGSKA (reference sequence). Trimming removed 2 bases at V and 2 bases at J, with 7 bases between. The CDR3 length is 13 residues. Here the CDR3 reads CSARKTTYNEQFF. The CDR3 DNA reads as TGCAGTGCTAGAAAGACTACCTACAATGAGCAGTTCTTC.

This clonotype was picked up a small number of times. The chain links TRBV7-9 to TRBJ2-7; no firm D call. In germline, CDR1 is SEHNR, CDR2 FQNEAQ (reference sequence). The V and J ends lost 5 bases and 5 bases respectively, with 13 bases between them. CDR3 size: 13 residues. CDR3 nucleotide sequence: TGTGCCAGCAGCCCATTTTTGGTGGACGAGCAGTACTTC. Protein: CASSPFLVDEQYF.

The sample holds a few counts of this clonotype. The genes are TRBV9 and TRBJ1-2, with a possible D match to TRBD1 (5 bases). The germline V gene encodes CDR1 SGDLS and CDR2 YYNGEE. V lost 0 bases to trimming and J lost 5 bases, with 14 bases between them. This CDR3 is 15 amino acids long. CDR3 in DNA: TGTGCCAGCAGCGTAGAAGGGGTATACGGGTATGGCTACACCTTC. Translated: CASSVEGVYGYGYTF.

The chain couples TRBV7-9 to TRBJ2-5; D not resolved. The CDR3 consists of 14 residues. Germline-derived CDR1 and CDR2 are SEHNR and FQNEAQ (reference sequence). V was shortened by 2 bases and J by 5 bases, with 12 bases between the two germline ends. CDR3: CASSLYRGGETQYF. The CDR3 DNA reads TGTGCCAGCAGCTTATATAGAGGTGGGGAGACCCAGTACTTC.

This clonotype came up many times. The chain has TRBV24-1 and TRBJ2-1; maybe TRBD1 (6 bases). The CDR3 length is 17 residues. The germline V and J ends were trimmed by 2 bases and 3 bases, with 16 bases remaining between them. Germline assignment: CDR1 KGHDR and CDR2 SFDVKD. CDR3 sequence reads: CATSDSRWQGRYNEQFF. The CDR3 coding sequence is TGTGCCACCAGTGATTCGCGGTGGCAGGGGCGCTACAATGAGCAGTTCTTC.

V usage is TRBV7-6 and J usage is TRBJ2-3; tentative D call: TRBD2 (5 bases). Germline assignment: CDR1 SGHVS and CDR2 FNYEAQ. The CDR3 loop spans 15 amino acids. V shed 0 bases and J shed 0 bases, with 7 bases lying between them. The CDR3 spells CASSLARTSTDTQYF. The CDR3 DNA follows: TGTGCCAGCAGCTTAGCCCGGACTAGCACAGATACGCAGTATTTT.

This clonotype was detected only a few times. The J gene is TRBJ2-7, the V gene TRBV6-2 or TRBV6-3; a weak D match, TRBD1 (5 bases). Germline loops: CDR1 MNHEY, CDR2 SVGEGT. The ends were cut back, 6 bases at V and 2 bases at J, with 8 bases in the middle. The CDR3 runs to 12 residues. The CDR3 nucleotides read TGTGCCAGCAGGACGACAGCCTACGAGCAGTACGTC. Its translation is CASRTTAYEQYV.

CDR3 residues: CATSGAPSTGGLADTQYF. In DNA form, the CDR3 reads TGTGCCACCAGTGGAGCTCCGTCGACAGGGGGTCTAGCAGATACGCAGTATTTT. J is TRBJ2-3 and V is TRBV24-1, with 9 nucleotides matching TRBD1. This CDR3 has 18 amino acids. Looked up from germline, CDR1 is KGHDR and CDR2 is SFDVKD. Unmatched junction bases numbered 15, after V lost 5 bases and J lost 4 bases.

This clonotype was detected only a few times. V is TRBV5-1 and J is TRBJ2-1, with TRBD2 matching 12 bases. J lost 5 bases, V lost 4 bases, and 7 bases had no gene match. Germline V lookup: CDR1 SGHRS, CDR2 YFSETQ. The CDR3 extends over 16 amino acids. CDR3 in DNA: TGCGCCAGCAGCCTACGGACTAGCGGGATCGACAATGAGCAGTTCTTC. Amino acid sequence: CASSLRTSGIDNEQFF.

This clonotype was detected only a few times. The rearrangement joins TRBV10-3 to TRBJ1-5; D gene ambiguous. Trimming shortened V by 3 bases and J by 7 bases, and 13 bases separated the two germline ends. Germline loops: CDR1 ENHRY, CDR2 SYGVKD. The CDR3 loop spans 14 amino acids. The CDR3 spells CAISDVTVRQPQHF. The CDR3 DNA reads as TGTGCCATCAGTGATGTGACGGTGAGGCAGCCCCAGCATTTT.

J is TRBJ2-7 and V is TRBV7-2; D is undetermined. Trimming took 1 base from V and 4 from J, leaving 8 bases between them. CDR1 SGHTA and CDR2 FQGNSA come from the germline V gene. The CDR3 length is 13 residues. CDR3 DNA: TGTGCCAGCAGCTTAGTAATCGGATACGAGCAGTACTTC. This codes for CASSLVIGYEQYF. Full variable domain (outside the CDR3, taken from reference TRBV7-2 and TRBJ2-7): GAGVSQSPSNKVTEKGKDVELRCDPISGHTALYWYRQSLGQGLEFLIYFQGNSAPDKSGLPSDRFSAERTGGSVSTLTIQRTQQEDSAVYLCASSLVIGYEQYFGPGTRLTVT.

This clonotype was seen a handful of times. The V call is TRBV14, the J call TRBJ2-5; D remains ambiguous. Trimming took off 1 base at V and 5 bases at J, with 8 bases between the two ends. The CDR3 spans 13 residues. CDR1 and CDR2 from the germline V gene are SGHDN and FVKESK. The CDR3 loop is CASSQVVGETQYF. The CDR3, as DNA: TGTGCCAGCAGCCAAGTTGTGGGGGAGACCCAGTACTTC.

This clonotype was recorded at least ten times. The chain combines TRBV2 with TRBJ1-1, with D uncertain. From germline, CDR1 is SNHLY and CDR2 FYNNEI. The length of the CDR3 is 13 residues. Trimming removed 6 bases at V and 0 bases at J, with 8 bases between. CDR3 coding DNA: TGTGCCAGCAGGGCGGAGATGAACACTGAAGCTTTCTTT. This encodes CASRAEMNTEAFF.

This clonotype was seen more than once but under ten times. The chain joins TRBV29-1 to TRBJ1-1; TRBD1 matches 7 bases. Trimming cost V 5 bases and J 2 bases; bases outside gene matches: 5. The CDR3 is 13 amino acids. CDR1 is SQVTM, CDR2 ANQGSEA, per germline. This chain's CDR3 is CSVHRGRNTEAFF. DNA of the CDR3: TGCAGCGTTCACAGGGGAAGAAACACTGAAGCTTTCTTT.

This clonotype was counted a few times. The chain uses TRBV15 and TRBJ2-3; D might be TRBD2 (6 bases). CDR3 length: 15 residues. CDR1 is LNHNV, CDR2 YYDKDF, per germline (reference sequence). Between the trimmed V and J ends, which lost 0 bases and 2 bases, there was a span of 9 bases. Here the CDR3 DNA reads TGTGCCACCAGCAGAGATTTAGCGGCCACAGATACGCAGTATTTT. It translates to CATSRDLAATDTQYF.

The V and J genes are TRBV19 and TRBJ1-1; 7 bases line up with TRBD1. Germline lookup yields CDR1 LNHDA and CDR2 SQIVND (reference sequence). CDR3 size: 12 residues. V was pared by 8 bases and J by 4 bases, with 4 bases of the junction left unmatched. This chain's CDR3 is CASHRGSTEAFF. The CDR3 coding sequence is TGTGCCAGTCACAGGGGAAGCACTGAAGCTTTCTTT.

In this sample, this clonotype turned up a few times. The chain carries TRBV6-1 and TRBJ2-7; 9 bases are a match to TRBD2. V dropped 7 bases and J dropped 2; count of bases not matched to a gene: 3. CDR1 and CDR2 (germline): MNHNS, SASEGT. The CDR3 covers 13 residues. DNA of the CDR3: TGTGCCAGCAAGCCTAGCGGGACCTACGAGCAGTACGTC. It codes for CASKPSGTYEQYV.

The V gene is TRBV6-1, the J gene TRBJ1-1; 8 bases are a match to TRBD1. Losses at the gene ends were 6 bases for V and 10 bases for J; bases not matched to a gene: 13. Per the germline V gene, CDR1 is MNHNS and CDR2 is SASEGT. There are 14 residues in the CDR3. The CDR3 spells CASSLEQGVPVAFF. CDR3 sequence (DNA): TGTGCCAGCAGCCTAGAACAGGGGGTTCCTGTAGCTTTCTTT.

This clonotype was counted ten times or more. The chain uses TRBV7-2 and TRBJ1-2; D is perhaps TRBD1 (5 bases). This CDR3 is built from 14 residues. V lost 6 bases and J 7 bases, leaving 18 bases between the germline ends. In germline, CDR1 is SGHTA, CDR2 FQGNSA. The CDR3 reads CASRTSQGAGGYTF. The CDR3 coding sequence is TGTGCCAGCAGGACATCGCAAGGGGCGGGTGGCTACACCTTC.

The chain is built from TRBV19 and TRBJ2-1; 8 bases agree with TRBD2. The V and J ends lost 5 bases and 5 bases, in that order; junction bases with no gene match: 11. The CDR3 consists of 16 residues. Germline V gene lookup returns CDR1 LNHDA and CDR2 SQIVND (reference sequence). This CDR3 reads CASSLLSGSVDNEQFF. Here the CDR3 DNA reads TGTGCCAGTAGTTTATTAAGCGGGAGCGTCGACAATGAGCAGTTCTTC.

The chain recombines TRBV7-9 with TRBJ2-3; D is unresolved. The CDR3 contains 13 residues. Trimming cost V 2 bases and J 8 bases, with 11 bases left between them. Looked up from germline, CDR1 is SEHNR and CDR2 is FQNEAQ (reference sequence). The CDR3 nucleotides read TGTGCCAGCAGCTTATGGCCCGTTAGTACGCAGTATTTT. Its translation: CASSLWPVSTQYF. The variable domain in full, with the rest retrieved from reference TRBV7-9 and TRBJ2-3, is DTGVSQNPRHKITKRGQNVTFRCDPISEHNRLYWYRQTLGQGPEFLTYFQNEAQLEKSRLLSDRFSAERPKGSFSTLEIQRTEQGDSAMYLCASSLWPVSTQYFGPGTRLTVL.

The chain combines TRBV5-1 with TRBJ2-3, with 7 bases identical to TRBD1. V was clipped by 3 bases and J by 4 bases; unmatched bases: 14. CDR1 and CDR2 from the germline V gene are SGHRS and YFSETQ. The CDR3 is 17 residues long. The CDR3 loop reads CASSSHRAGTEADTQYF. The DNA for the CDR3 is TGCGCCAGCAGCTCGCACCGGGCCGGGACAGAGGCAGATACGCAGTATTTT.